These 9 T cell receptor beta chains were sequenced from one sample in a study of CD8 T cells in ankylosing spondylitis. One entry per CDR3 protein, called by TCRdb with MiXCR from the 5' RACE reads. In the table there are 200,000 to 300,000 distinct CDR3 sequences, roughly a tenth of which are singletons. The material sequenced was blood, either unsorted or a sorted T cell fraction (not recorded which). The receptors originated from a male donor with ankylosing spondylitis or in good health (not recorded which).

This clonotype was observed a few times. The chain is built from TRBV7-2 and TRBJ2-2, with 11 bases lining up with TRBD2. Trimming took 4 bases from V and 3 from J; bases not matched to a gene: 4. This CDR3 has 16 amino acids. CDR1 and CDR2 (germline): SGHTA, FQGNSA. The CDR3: CASSSVAGGDTGELFF. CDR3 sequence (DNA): TGTGCCAGCAGCTCAGTAGCGGGGGGGGACACCGGGGAGCTGTTTTTT.

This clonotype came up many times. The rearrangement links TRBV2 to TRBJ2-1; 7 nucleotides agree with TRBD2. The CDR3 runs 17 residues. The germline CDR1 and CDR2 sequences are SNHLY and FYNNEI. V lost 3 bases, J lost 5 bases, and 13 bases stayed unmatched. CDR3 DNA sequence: TGTGCCAGCAGTGACCTCCTCTATAGCGGGTCCCACAATGAGCAGTTCTTC. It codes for CASSDLLYSGSHNEQFF. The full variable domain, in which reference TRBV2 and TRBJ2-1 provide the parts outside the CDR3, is EPEVTQTPSHQVTQMGQEVILRCVPISNHLYFYWYRQILGQKVEFLVSFYNNEISEKSEIFDDQFSVERPDGSNFTLKIRSTKLEDSAMYFCASSDLLYSGSHNEQFFGPGTRLTVL.

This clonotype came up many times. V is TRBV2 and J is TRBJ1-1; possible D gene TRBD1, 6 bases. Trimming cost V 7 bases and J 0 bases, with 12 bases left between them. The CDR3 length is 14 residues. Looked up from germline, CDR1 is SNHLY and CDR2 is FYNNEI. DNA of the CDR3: TGTGCCAGCACCTCAGACAGGATGAACACTGAAGCTTTCTTT. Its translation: CASTSDRMNTEAFF.

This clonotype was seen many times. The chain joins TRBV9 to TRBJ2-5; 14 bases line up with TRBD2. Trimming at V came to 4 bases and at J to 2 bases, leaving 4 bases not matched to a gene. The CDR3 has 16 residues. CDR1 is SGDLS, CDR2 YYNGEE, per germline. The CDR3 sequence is CASSMGLAGEQETQYF. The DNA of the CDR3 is TGTGCCAGCAGCATGGGACTAGCGGGGGAGCAAGAGACCCAGTACTTC.

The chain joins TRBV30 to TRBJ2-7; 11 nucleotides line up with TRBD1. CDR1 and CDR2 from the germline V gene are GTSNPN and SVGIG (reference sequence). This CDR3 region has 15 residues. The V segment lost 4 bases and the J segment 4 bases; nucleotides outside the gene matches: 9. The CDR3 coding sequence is TGTGCCTGGATCGGTCCAGGACAGGGGGCTTACGAGCAGTACTTC. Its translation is CAWIGPGQGAYEQYF. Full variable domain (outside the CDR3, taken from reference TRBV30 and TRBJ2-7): SQTIHQWPATLVQPVGSPLSLECTVEGTSNPNLYWYRQAAGRGLQLLFYSVGIGQISSEVPQNLSASRPQDRQFILSSKKLLLSDSGFYLCAWIGPGQGAYEQYFGPGTRLTVT.

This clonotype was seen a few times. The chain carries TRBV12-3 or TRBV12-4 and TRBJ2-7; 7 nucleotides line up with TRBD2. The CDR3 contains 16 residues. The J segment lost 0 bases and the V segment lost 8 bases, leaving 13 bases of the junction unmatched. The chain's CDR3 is CASGSPGGLSSYEQYF. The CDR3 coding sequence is TGTGCCAGCGGATCCCCGGGGGGTCTCAGCTCCTACGAGCAGTACTTC.

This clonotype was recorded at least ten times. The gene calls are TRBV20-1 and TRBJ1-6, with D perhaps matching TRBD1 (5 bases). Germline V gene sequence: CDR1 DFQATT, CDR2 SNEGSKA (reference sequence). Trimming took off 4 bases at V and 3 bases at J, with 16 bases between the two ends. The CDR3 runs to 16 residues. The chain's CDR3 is CSATPGTSDYNSPLHF. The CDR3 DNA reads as TGCAGTGCTACCCCAGGGACCTCTGACTATAATTCACCCCTCCACTTT.

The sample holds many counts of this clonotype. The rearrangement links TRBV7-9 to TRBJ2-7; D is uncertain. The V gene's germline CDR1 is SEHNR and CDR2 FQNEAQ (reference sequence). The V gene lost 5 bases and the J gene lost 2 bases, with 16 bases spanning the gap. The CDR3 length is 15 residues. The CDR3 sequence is CASSHRKVRTYEQYF. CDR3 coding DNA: TGTGCCAGCAGCCACCGCAAGGTTAGGACCTACGAGCAGTACTTC.

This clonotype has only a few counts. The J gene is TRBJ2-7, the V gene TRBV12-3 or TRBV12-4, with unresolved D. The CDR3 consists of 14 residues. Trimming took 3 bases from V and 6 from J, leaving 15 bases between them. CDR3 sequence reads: CASSLRKIVGEQYF. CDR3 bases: TGTGCCAGCAGTTTGAGGAAAATAGTAGGCGAGCAGTACTTC.